This is a list of T cell receptor beta chains from one sample in a study of blood T cells in healthy people across ages. One entry per CDR3 protein, called by TCRdb with MiXCR from the 5' RACE reads. The sample includes approximately 1,100,000 distinct CDR3 sequences, around 43% of them seen just once. Sequencing was performed on blood. The receptor set was obtained from an older woman in good health. CDR3s include the opening cysteine and the closing phenylalanine or tryptophan. The D gene is left open where the match is weak. A row's size may be missing; if present it is once, few, many or a size class.

V gene: TRBV29-1; D gene: NA; J gene: TRBJ2-2; CDR3 length: 13; clone size: NA; CDR3 DNA: TGCAGCGTTGACAGGGACCGCACCGGGGAGCTGTTTTTT; CDR3 protein: CSVDRDRTGELFF
V gene: TRBV4-2; D gene: TRBD1; J gene: TRBJ2-7; CDR3 length: 16; clone size: NA; CDR3 DNA: TGTGCCAGCAGCCAAGATGAGGGGACAGGGTCCTACGAGCAGTACTTC; CDR3 protein: CASSQDEGTGSYEQYF
V gene: TRBV27; D gene: NA; J gene: TRBJ2-3; CDR3 length: 12; clone size: NA; CDR3 DNA: TGTGCCAGAAAGAGGGGCACAGATACGCAGTATTTT; CDR3 protein: CARKRGTDTQYF
V gene: TRBV10-2; D gene: TRBD1; J gene: TRBJ1-4; CDR3 length: 16; clone size: NA; CDR3 DNA: TGCGCCAGCAGGGCCGGGACAGGGGGCCTTGGTGAAAAACTGTTTTTT; CDR3 protein: CASRAGTGGLGEKLFF
V gene: TRBV2; D gene: NA; J gene: TRBJ1-6; CDR3 length: 13; clone size: NA; CDR3 DNA: TGTGCCAGCGGGTTGAAGATGGATTCACCCCTCCACTTT; CDR3 protein: CASGLKMDSPLHF
V gene: TRBV2; D gene: TRBD2; J gene: TRBJ2-3; CDR3 length: 13; clone size: few; CDR3 DNA: TGTGCCAGCAAGGGAGGGATCGCAGATACGCAGTATTTT; CDR3 protein: CASKGGIADTQYF
V gene: TRBV15; D gene: TRBD2; J gene: TRBJ2-7; CDR3 length: 17; clone size: NA; CDR3 DNA: TGTGCCACCAGCAGAGACGGATCCGGGACTAGCGTATACGAGCAGTACTTC; CDR3 protein: CATSRDGSGTSVYEQYF
V gene: TRBV29-1; D gene: TRBD2; J gene: TRBJ2-7; CDR3 length: 11; clone size: NA; CDR3 DNA: TGCAGCCCTCACTCTAGCGGGAGAGGACACTTC; CDR3 protein: CSPHSSGRGHF
V gene: TRBV3-1; D gene: NA; J gene: TRBJ2-4; CDR3 length: 15; clone size: NA; CDR3 DNA: TGTGCCAGCAGCCCTAGCCTTGCGGCCAAAAACATTCAGTACTTC; CDR3 protein: CASSPSLAAKNIQYF
V gene: TRBV7-2; D gene: NA; J gene: TRBJ2-3; CDR3 length: 13; clone size: NA; CDR3 DNA: TGTGCCAGCAGGCCAGCGGCCACAGATACGCAGTATTTT; CDR3 protein: CASRPAATDTQYF
V gene: TRBV28; D gene: NA; J gene: TRBJ1-3; CDR3 length: 12; clone size: NA; CDR3 DNA: TGTGCCAGCATCGACTCTGGAAACACCATATATTTT; CDR3 protein: CASIDSGNTIYF
V gene: TRBV4-1; D gene: TRBD2; J gene: TRBJ2-3; CDR3 length: 16; clone size: NA; CDR3 DNA: TGCGCCAGCAGCCAAGAAGCTAGCGGTCCCACAGATACGCAGTATTTT; CDR3 protein: CASSQEASGPTDTQYF
V gene: TRBV7-6; D gene: NA; J gene: TRBJ1-6; CDR3 length: 14; clone size: NA; CDR3 DNA: TGTGCCAGCGCCTTGGGTACCACTAATTCACCCCTCCACTTT; CDR3 protein: CASALGTTNSPLHF
V gene: TRBV5-1; D gene: NA; J gene: TRBJ2-3; CDR3 length: 14; clone size: many; CDR3 DNA: TGTGCCAGCAGCTTAGAGGGTTCGACAGATACGCAGTATTTT; CDR3 protein: CASSLEGSTDTQYF
V gene: TRBV11-2; D gene: NA; J gene: TRBJ2-7; CDR3 length: 17; clone size: NA; CDR3 DNA: TGTGCCAGCAGCTTACAGTTGGGGGGAAGGTCTTTTAACGAGCAGTACTTC; CDR3 protein: CASSLQLGGRSFNEQYF
V gene: TRBV10-3; D gene: NA; J gene: TRBJ2-1; CDR3 length: 15; clone size: few; CDR3 DNA: TGTGCCATCAGTGAAGGGGTGGGCTCCTACAATGAGCAGTTCTTC; CDR3 protein: CAISEGVGSYNEQFF
V gene: TRBV28; D gene: NA; J gene: TRBJ1-2; CDR3 length: 14; clone size: few; CDR3 DNA: TGTGCCAGCAGCCCCGGACCGACTAACTATGGCTACACCTTC; CDR3 protein: CASSPGPTNYGYTF
V gene: TRBV11-1; D gene: TRBD2; J gene: TRBJ2-7; CDR3 length: 15; clone size: many; CDR3 DNA: TGTGCCAGCAGCGTAGGGACTAGCGGAACCTACGAGCAGTACTTC; CDR3 protein: CASSVGTSGTYEQYF
V gene: TRBV5-1; D gene: TRBD2; J gene: TRBJ2-7; CDR3 length: 18; clone size: few; CDR3 DNA: TGCGCCAGCAGCTTTTCAGGACTAGTCTCACCCGGGCTGAGCGAGCAGTACTTC; CDR3 protein: CASSFSGLVSPGLSEQYF
V gene: TRBV6-1; D gene: NA; J gene: TRBJ2-5; CDR3 length: 14; clone size: NA; CDR3 DNA: TGTGCCAGCAGTGAACTTGCACAGCAAGAGACCCAGTACTTC; CDR3 protein: CASSELAQQETQYF
V gene: TRBV10-3; D gene: TRBD2; J gene: TRBJ2-1; CDR3 length: 14; clone size: NA; CDR3 DNA: TGTGCCATCAGTGCTAGCGGGAGGCAGTATGAGCAGTTCTTC; CDR3 protein: CAISASGRQYEQFF
V gene: TRBV4-1; D gene: TRBD2; J gene: TRBJ2-4; CDR3 length: 15; clone size: NA; CDR3 DNA: TGCGCCAGCAGCCCGAGACTAGCGGGAGTAAACATTCGGTACTTC; CDR3 protein: CASSPRLAGVNIRYF
V gene: TRBV12-3/TRBV12-4; D gene: NA; J gene: TRBJ2-2; CDR3 length: 15; clone size: NA; CDR3 DNA: TGTGCCAGCAGTTTCTCAGGGGCCTACACCGGGGAGCTGTTTTTT; CDR3 protein: CASSFSGAYTGELFF
V gene: TRBV5-1; D gene: NA; J gene: TRBJ2-3; CDR3 length: 13; clone size: NA; CDR3 DNA: TGCGCCAGCAGGGCCCGCGTTGACGATACGCAGTATTTT; CDR3 protein: CASRARVDDTQYF
V gene: TRBV7-2; D gene: NA; J gene: TRBJ2-4; CDR3 length: 13; clone size: NA; CDR3 DNA: TGTGCCAGCAGCTTCGGGCCCAGGACCATTCAGTACTTC; CDR3 protein: CASSFGPRTIQYF
V gene: TRBV9; D gene: NA; J gene: TRBJ2-7; CDR3 length: 14; clone size: NA; CDR3 DNA: TGTGCCAGCAGCGTTCCGGCGGGACACAATGAGCAGTACTTC; CDR3 protein: CASSVPAGHNEQYF
V gene: TRBV4-2; D gene: TRBD2; J gene: TRBJ2-5; CDR3 length: 13; clone size: NA; CDR3 DNA: TGTGCCAGCAGTCGGGAGGGCCGCAATGAGCAGTACTTC; CDR3 protein: CASSREGRNEQYF
V gene: TRBV4-2; D gene: TRBD2; J gene: TRBJ2-1; CDR3 length: 15; clone size: few; CDR3 DNA: TGTGCCAGCAGCCAGTCTAGCGGGAGGGACAATGAGCAGTTCTTC; CDR3 protein: CASSQSSGRDNEQFF
V gene: TRBV10-3; D gene: NA; J gene: TRBJ2-5; CDR3 length: 14; clone size: NA; CDR3 DNA: TGTGCCATCAGTCAGCCTACCCCCTGGGAGACCCAGTACTTC; CDR3 protein: CAISQPTPWETQYF
V gene: TRBV20-1; D gene: TRBD1; J gene: TRBJ2-2; CDR3 length: 14; clone size: NA; CDR3 DNA: TGCAGTGCTAAAGACAGGGCGGTCACCGGGGAGCTGTTTTTT; CDR3 protein: CSAKDRAVTGELFF
V gene: TRBV27; D gene: NA; J gene: TRBJ2-7; CDR3 length: 11; clone size: few; CDR3 DNA: TGTGCCAGCGAAAACTCCTACGAGCAGTACTTC; CDR3 protein: CASENSYEQYF
V gene: TRBV6-5; D gene: TRBD1; J gene: TRBJ2-6; CDR3 length: 19; clone size: NA; CDR3 DNA: TGTGCCAGCAGTTTCCGGGACAGTCGTTCCTCCTCTGGGGCCAACGTCCTGACTTTC; CDR3 protein: CASSFRDSRSSSGANVLTF
V gene: TRBV7-2; D gene: TRBD1; J gene: TRBJ2-1; CDR3 length: 14; clone size: NA; CDR3 DNA: TGTGCCAGCAGCTTAGCTTGGCCGACAGGGGAGCAGTTCTTC; CDR3 protein: CASSLAWPTGEQFF
V gene: TRBV20-1; D gene: NA; J gene: TRBJ2-5; CDR3 length: 15; clone size: many; CDR3 DNA: TGCAGTGCTAGCCCAGCTCAGTCGTGGCAAGAGACCCAGTACTTC; CDR3 protein: CSASPAQSWQETQYF
V gene: TRBV6-5; D gene: NA; J gene: TRBJ1-5; CDR3 length: 13; clone size: NA; CDR3 DNA: TGTGCCAGCGCAAGGGACATCAATCAGCCCCAGCATTTT; CDR3 protein: CASARDINQPQHF
V gene: TRBV6-1; D gene: TRBD2; J gene: TRBJ2-1; CDR3 length: 20; clone size: NA; CDR3 DNA: TGTGCCAGCAGTGAAGCGCCCGGCAGGACTCCTAGCGGGCCCTACAATGAGCAGTTCTTC; CDR3 protein: CASSEAPGRTPSGPYNEQFF
V gene: TRBV7-2; D gene: NA; J gene: TRBJ2-1; CDR3 length: 11; clone size: many; CDR3 DNA: TGTGCCACCAACAGGGAGGATGAGCAGTTCTTC; CDR3 protein: CATNREDEQFF
V gene: TRBV15; D gene: TRBD2; J gene: TRBJ2-3; CDR3 length: 15; clone size: NA; CDR3 DNA: TGTGCCACCAGCCAAGCGGGAGGGAGCACAAATACGCAGTATTTT; CDR3 protein: CATSQAGGSTNTQYF
V gene: TRBV27; D gene: NA; J gene: TRBJ2-4; CDR3 length: 14; clone size: few; CDR3 DNA: TGTGCCAGCAGTGGCGGCGGTCCAAAAAACATTCAGTACTTC; CDR3 protein: CASSGGGPKNIQYF
V gene: TRBV12-3/TRBV12-4; D gene: TRBD1; J gene: TRBJ1-1; CDR3 length: 14; clone size: NA; CDR3 DNA: TGTGCCAGCAGTTGGGACAGTCCTGACACTGAAGCTTTCTTT; CDR3 protein: CASSWDSPDTEAFF
V gene: TRBV29-1; D gene: NA; J gene: TRBJ2-3; CDR3 length: 12; clone size: NA; CDR3 DNA: TGCAGCGTTGCACTTTTCTCCGTAACGCAGTATTTT; CDR3 protein: CSVALFSVTQYF
V gene: TRBV19; D gene: NA; J gene: TRBJ2-3; CDR3 length: 15; clone size: once; CDR3 DNA: TGTGCCAGTAGTATTGCGTCCCTCACCACAGATACGCAGTATTTT; CDR3 protein: CASSIASLTTDTQYF
V gene: TRBV10-3; D gene: NA; J gene: TRBJ2-3; CDR3 length: 19; clone size: NA; CDR3 DNA: TGTGCCATCAAATCATCGGGCTTGGAACTCACTCTAAGCACAGATACGCAGTATTTT; CDR3 protein: CAIKSSGLELTLSTDTQYF
V gene: TRBV11-3; D gene: TRBD1; J gene: TRBJ2-1; CDR3 length: 18; clone size: NA; CDR3 DNA: TGTGCCAGCAGCTTGATGGGACCGGGACAGAGCTCCTACAATGAGCAGTTCTTC; CDR3 protein: CASSLMGPGQSSYNEQFF
V gene: TRBV5-6; D gene: NA; J gene: TRBJ2-5; CDR3 length: 14; clone size: NA; CDR3 DNA: TGTGCCAGCAGGTCTCCGGGACGGCAAGAGACCCAGTACTTC; CDR3 protein: CASRSPGRQETQYF